Below are 18 T cell receptor beta chains sequenced from a single sample in a study of blood T cell repertoires in COVID-19 (dated by TCRdb to the early 2020s). Library creation used the immunoSEQ multiplex PCR assay. Here the immuneACCESS table is served through TCRdb, limited to in-frame sequences with V and J called. Missing clones are a known gap in these copies; in checked studies unresolved V genes cover under half, and the rest lacks a known reason. The sample table records 150,000 to 200,000 clones; roughly four fifths of these occur just once. Of the sample, about 2.7% is held by the ten largest clones. The sequenced sample consisted of peripheral blood. All receptors come from a human donor with acute or convalescent COVID-19. The donor label of this sample is uncertain.

The gene calls are TRBV5-1 and TRBJ1-6; possible D gene TRBD1, 5 bases. The CDR3 length is 18 residues. The V and J ends lost 5 bases and 7 bases respectively, with 25 bases between them. Germline lookup yields CDR1 SGHRS and CDR2 YFSETQ. The CDR3 DNA follows: TGCGCCAGCAGTCCGGAGGGGAAGACCCCGGGGCCGAATTCACCCCTCCACTTT. It is translated as CASSPEGKTPGPNSPLHF.

The chain has TRBV19 and TRBJ2-1, with D possibly TRBD1 on 6 matching bases. This CDR3 is built from 15 residues. Germline V gene sequence: CDR1 LNHDA, CDR2 SQIVND (reference sequence). V dropped 3 bases and J dropped 1 base, with 10 bases sitting between them. The DNA for the CDR3 is TGTGCCAGTAGTATCGGGACATATTCCTACAATGAGCAGTTCTTC. This encodes CASSIGTYSYNEQFF.

The rearrangement uses TRBV10-3 and TRBJ2-5; 7 bases fit TRBD1. Germline V gene sequence: CDR1 ENHRY, CDR2 SYGVKD. The CDR3 runs 16 residues. J gave up 4 bases and V 6 bases, and 14 bases lay outside the gene matches. CDR3 nucleotides: TGTGCCATCAGCGGACGCCAGGGGGATCTTGGAGAGACCCAGTACTTC. Translated: CAISGRQGDLGETQYF.

This chain joins TRBV6-5 and TRBJ1-6, with no clear D. The CDR3 has 14 amino acids. V was cut by 6 bases and J by 7 bases, with 13 bases left in between. Germline V lookup: CDR1 MNHEY, CDR2 SVGAGI. CDR3 sequence reads: CASRGQEENSPLHF. The CDR3 region has the DNA TGTGCCAGCAGGGGCCAGGAGGAAAATTCACCCCTCCACTTT.

V usage is TRBV5-4 and J usage is TRBJ2-3; 8 bases are shared with TRBD2. The CDR3 consists of 18 residues. The V segment lost 4 bases and the J segment 2 bases; nucleotides outside the gene matches: 15. Germline CDR1 SGHNT, CDR2 YYREEE (reference sequence). The DNA for the CDR3 is TGTGCCAGCAGCCGAAAAGGAGGCGGGGGGTCGATCACAGATACGCAGTATTTT. It translates to CASSRKGGGGSITDTQYF.

The rearrangement links TRBV19 to TRBJ1-1; D is uncertain. Germline assignment: CDR1 LNHDA and CDR2 SQIVND (reference sequence). This CDR3 contains 16 residues. V was clipped by 4 bases and J by 6 bases, with 21 bases between them. The CDR3 region has the DNA TGTGCCAGTAGTAGATACGCGGAGCGCATCTCCCCTGAAGCTTTCTTT. This encodes CASSRYAERISPEAFF.

The rearrangement uses TRBV10-3 and TRBJ2-7; 12 positions agree with TRBD1. V dropped 4 bases and J dropped 5; count of bases not matched to a gene: 3. The CDR3 loop spans 14 amino acids. Germline V gives CDR1 ENHRY, CDR2 SYGVKD. CDR3: CAISGDRGPDEQYF. The CDR3 DNA is TGTGCCATCAGTGGGGACAGGGGGCCCGACGAGCAGTACTTC.

The chain has TRBV5-6 and TRBJ1-6; unclear D gene. The CDR3 runs 14 residues. Between the trimmed V and J ends, which lost 3 bases and 5 bases, there was a span of 9 bases. Germline CDR1 is SGHDT and CDR2 is YYEEEE. The CDR3 loop reads CASSYRQDNSPLHF. Here the CDR3 DNA reads TGTGCCAGCAGCTACCGACAAGATAATTCACCCCTCCACTTT. The whole variable domain, filled in from reference TRBV5-6 and TRBJ1-6, reads DAGVTQSPTHLIKTRGQQVTLRCSPKSGHDTVSWYQQALGQGPQFIFQYYEEEERQRGNFPDRFSGHQFPNYSSELNVNALLLGDSALYLCASSYRQDNSPLHFGNGTRLTVT.

The chain has TRBV11-3 and TRBJ2-3; D is possibly TRBD2 (7 bases). Trimming took 3 bases from V and 0 from J, leaving 19 bases between them. The CDR3 is made up of 18 amino acids. From germline, CDR1 is SGHNT and CDR2 YENEEA. CDR3 sequence: CASSLRGGTFGSTDTQYF. CDR3 sequence (DNA): TGTGCCAGCAGCTTGAGGGGGGGGACTTTTGGCAGCACAGATACGCAGTATTTT.

CDR3 coding DNA: TGTGCCAGCAGCCAAGACGCAGGGGCCTATGGCTACACCTTC. Residues: CASSQDAGAYGYTF. The gene calls are TRBV14 and TRBJ1-2; maybe TRBD1 (6 bases). This CDR3 region has 14 residues. Germline lookup yields CDR1 SGHDN and CDR2 FVKESK. V lost 0 bases and J 4 bases, leaving 9 bases between the germline ends.

The chain is built from TRBV10-1 and TRBJ2-2; TRBD1 matches at 8 bases. V shed 7 bases and J 6 bases; nucleotides not matched to a gene: 10. CDR3 length: 15 residues. CDR1 is WNHNN and CDR2 is SYGVQD in the germline V gene (reference sequence). The CDR3 nucleotides read TGCGCCAGCAAATCAGACAGGGGCGGGGCCGGGGAGCTGTTTTTT. Amino acid sequence: CASKSDRGGAGELFF.

The chain links TRBV6-5 to TRBJ2-2; TRBD1 aligns across 8 bases. The germline CDR1 and CDR2 sequences are MNHEY and SVGAGI. The CDR3 consists of 15 residues. J was trimmed by 4 bases and V by 6 bases; bases with no gene match: 7. CDR3 protein: CASRSTGAGTGELFF. The CDR3 DNA follows: TGTGCCAGCAGATCGACAGGGGCGGGCACCGGGGAGCTGTTTTTT.

V and J are TRBV27 and TRBJ2-1, with 9 nucleotides matching TRBD1. V gave up 4 bases and J gave up 8 bases; unmatched junction bases: 9. The CDR3 loop spans 15 amino acids. The germline CDR1 and CDR2 sequences are MNHEY and SMNVEV (reference sequence). The CDR3 nucleotides are TGTGCCAGCAGTTCACCGGGACAGGGCGTTTATGAGCAGTTCTTC. It encodes CASSSPGQGVYEQFF.

This chain uses TRBV19 with TRBJ1-2, with TRBD1 identical over 11 bases. Germline V CDR1 and CDR2: LNHDA, SQIVND (reference sequence). The trim removed 3 bases at V and 8 bases at J, leaving 8 bases unmatched. The CDR3 length is 15 residues. CDR3 residues: CASSISGQGASGYTF. The CDR3 DNA follows: TGTGCCAGTAGTATTTCTGGACAGGGGGCGAGCGGCTACACCTTC.

The chain is built from TRBV6-5 and TRBJ2-7; a possible D gene is TRBD2 (5 bases). The V end was cut by 11 bases, the J end by 0 bases, with 14 bases between. The CDR3 totals 13 residues. The germline V gene encodes CDR1 MNHEY and CDR2 SVGAGI. The CDR3 region has the DNA TGTGCCGGGAATAGCGCCGACTCCTACGAGCAGTACTTC. It encodes CAGNSADSYEQYF.

Note on this clone: Compared with germline, one end of the junction differs, possibly owing to a read error. The chain uses TRBV5-6 and TRBJ2-3; tentatively, D is TRBD2 (5 bases). The CDR3 has 14 residues. Germline CDR1 reads SGHDT; CDR2 reads YYEEEE. CDR3 region: CASSLDSPHDTQYF. For the CDR3, the DNA is TGTGCCAGCAGTTTGGACTCACCGCACGATACGCAGTATTTT.

The CDR3 nucleotides are TGTGCCAGCATCTGGGACAGCTCGAACACTGAAGCTTTCTTT. This encodes CASIWDSSNTEAFF. The rearrangement links TRBV2 to TRBJ1-1, with 7 nucleotides matching TRBD1. The CDR3 has 14 amino acids. From germline, CDR1 is SNHLY and CDR2 FYNNEI. V lost 7 bases, J lost 1 base, and 6 bases stayed unmatched.

This chain uses TRBV19 with TRBJ2-1, with 7 bases lining up with TRBD1. The CDR3 spans 14 residues. Germline loops: CDR1 LNHDA, CDR2 SQIVND (reference sequence). V was pared by 4 bases and J by 9 bases, with 9 bases of the junction left unmatched. DNA of the CDR3: TGTGCCAGTAGTAGCAGGGACAGTCGCGGTGAGCAGTTCTTC. It codes for CASSSRDSRGEQFF.